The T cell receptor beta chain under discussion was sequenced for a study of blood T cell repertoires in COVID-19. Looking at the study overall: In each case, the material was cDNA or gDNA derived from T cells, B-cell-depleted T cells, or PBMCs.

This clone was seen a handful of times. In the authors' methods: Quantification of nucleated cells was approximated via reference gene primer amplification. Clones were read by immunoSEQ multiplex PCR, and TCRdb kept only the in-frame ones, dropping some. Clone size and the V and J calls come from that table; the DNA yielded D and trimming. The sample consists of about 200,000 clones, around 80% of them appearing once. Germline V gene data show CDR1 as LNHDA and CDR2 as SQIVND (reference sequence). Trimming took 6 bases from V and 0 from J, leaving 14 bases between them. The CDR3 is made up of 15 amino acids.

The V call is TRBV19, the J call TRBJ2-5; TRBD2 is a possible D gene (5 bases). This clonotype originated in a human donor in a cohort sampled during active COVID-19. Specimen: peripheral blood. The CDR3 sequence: CASSPTEVNQETQYF. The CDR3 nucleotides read TGTGCCAGTAGCCCGACGGAGGTAAACCAAGAGACCCAGTACTTC. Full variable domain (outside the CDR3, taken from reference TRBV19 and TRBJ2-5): DGGITQSPKYLFRKEGQNVTLSCEQNLNHDAMYWYRQDPGQGLRLIYYSQIVNDFQKGDIAEGYSVSREKKESFPLTVTSAQKNPTAFYLCASSPTEVNQETQYFGPGTRLLVL.